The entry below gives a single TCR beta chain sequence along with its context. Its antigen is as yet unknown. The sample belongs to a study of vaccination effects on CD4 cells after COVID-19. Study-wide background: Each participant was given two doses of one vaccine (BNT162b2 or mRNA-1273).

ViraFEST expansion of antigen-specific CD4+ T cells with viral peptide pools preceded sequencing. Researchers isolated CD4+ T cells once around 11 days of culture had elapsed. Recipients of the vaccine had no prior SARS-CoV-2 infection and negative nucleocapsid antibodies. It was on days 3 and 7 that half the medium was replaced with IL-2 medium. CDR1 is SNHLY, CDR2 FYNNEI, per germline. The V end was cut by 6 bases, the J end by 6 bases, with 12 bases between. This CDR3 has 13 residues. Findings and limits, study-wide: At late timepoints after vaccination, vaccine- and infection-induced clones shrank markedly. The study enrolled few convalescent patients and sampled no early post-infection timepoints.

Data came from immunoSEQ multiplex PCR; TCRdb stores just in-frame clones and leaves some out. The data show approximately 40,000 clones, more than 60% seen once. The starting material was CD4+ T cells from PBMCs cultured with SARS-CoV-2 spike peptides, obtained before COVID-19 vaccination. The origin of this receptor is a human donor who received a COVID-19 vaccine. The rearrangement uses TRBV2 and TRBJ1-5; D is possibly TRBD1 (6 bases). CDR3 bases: TGTGCCAGCAGGGTACAGGGAACTCAGCCCCAGCATTTT. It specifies CASRVQGTQPQHF. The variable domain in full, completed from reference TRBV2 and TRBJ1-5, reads EPEVTQTPSHQVTQMGQEVILRCVPISNHLYFYWYRQILGQKVEFLVSFYNNEISEKSEIFDDQFSVERPDGSNFTLKIRSTKLEDSAMYFCASRVQGTQPQHFGDGTRLSIL.